This is a list of T cell receptor beta chains from one sample in a study of cytomegalovirus exposure and HLA in healthy donors. Using immunoSEQ multiplex PCR, the repertoire was profiled, and TCRdb retains in-frame clones only, with some absent. The table lists about 190,000 clones, about 84% of them singletons. Sequencing used PBMCs. These receptors came from a woman aged 30 to 39 in good health and CMV-seropositive. Each CDR3 is given with its conserved first and last residue. The D gene is left open where the match is weak.

V gene,J gene,D gene,CDR3 protein
TRBV18,TRBJ1-3,NA,CASSPGGGGNTIYF
TRBV29-1,TRBJ2-2,NA,CSVFAVGGTNTGELFF
TRBV7-9,TRBJ1-2,TRBD1,CASSLGDRNYGYTF
TRBV5-5,TRBJ2-7,NA,CASSLGALTYEQYF
TRBV18,TRBJ2-4,TRBD1,CASSEDREKNIQYF
TRBV6-1,TRBJ2-3,NA,CASIRIRHGTDTQYF
TRBV9,TRBJ1-4,NA,CASSLRGGSNEKLFF
TRBV5-1,TRBJ2-1,NA,CASSPGGPGFTNEQFF
TRBV7-2,TRBJ1-1,NA,CASSLFGRMNTEAFF
TRBV21-1,TRBJ2-3,NA,CASSKASSGSTDTQYF
TRBV11-3,TRBJ2-5,NA,CASSSPWGEETQYF
TRBV25-1,TRBJ1-2,TRBD1,CASERPAGGGYTF
TRBV7-3,TRBJ2-1,TRBD1,CASSSSGTGDNEQFF
TRBV18,TRBJ2-3,TRBD2,CASSLAGVTDTQYF
TRBV30,TRBJ1-1,NA,CAWGPGGRDTEAFF
TRBV5-1,TRBJ1-2,NA,CASSLTPGTSLGYTF
TRBV19,TRBJ1-6,NA,CASSNLGGSNSPLHF
TRBV30,TRBJ1-2,NA,CAWSPPPVGDSIYGYTF
TRBV5-6,TRBJ1-4,NA,CASSLGGPSEKLFF
TRBV19,TRBJ1-5,TRBD1,CASSPRTGKYQPQHF
TRBV19,TRBJ2-1,TRBD1,CASSEGDRVYNEQFF